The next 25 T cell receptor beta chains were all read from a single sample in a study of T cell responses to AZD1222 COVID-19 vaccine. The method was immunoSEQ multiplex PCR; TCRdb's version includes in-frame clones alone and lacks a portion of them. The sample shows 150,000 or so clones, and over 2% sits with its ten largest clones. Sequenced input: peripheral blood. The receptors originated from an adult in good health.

The CDR3 here is CASRWSRTNEKLFF. CDR3 DNA sequence: TGTGCCAGCCGGTGGAGTCGTACTAATGAAAAACTGTTTTTT. The V gene is TRBV19, the J gene TRBJ1-4, with D unclear. Trimming shortened V by 9 bases and J by 2 bases, and 13 bases separated the two germline ends. The CDR3 length is 14 residues. The germline gives CDR1 LNHDA, CDR2 SQIVND (reference sequence). Together with reference TRBV19 and TRBJ1-4, the CDR3 gives the full variable domain: DGGITQSPKYLFRKEGQNVTLSCEQNLNHDAMYWYRQDPGQGLRLIYYSQIVNDFQKGDIAEGYSVSREKKESFPLTVTSAQKNPTAFYLCASRWSRTNEKLFFGSGTQLSVL.

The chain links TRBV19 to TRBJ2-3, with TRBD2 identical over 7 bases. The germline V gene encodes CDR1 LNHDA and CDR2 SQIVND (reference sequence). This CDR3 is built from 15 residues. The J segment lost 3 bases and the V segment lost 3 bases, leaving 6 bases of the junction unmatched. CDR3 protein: CASSIQAGMTDTQYF. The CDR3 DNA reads TGTGCCAGTAGTATCCAAGCGGGGATGACAGATACGCAGTATTTT.

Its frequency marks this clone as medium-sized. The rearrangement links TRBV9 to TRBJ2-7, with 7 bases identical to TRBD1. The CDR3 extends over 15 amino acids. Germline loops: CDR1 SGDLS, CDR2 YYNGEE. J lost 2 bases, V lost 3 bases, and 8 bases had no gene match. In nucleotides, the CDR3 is TGTGCCAGCAGCGCCACCGGGACAGACCCCTACGAGCAGTACTTC. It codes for CASSATGTDPYEQYF.

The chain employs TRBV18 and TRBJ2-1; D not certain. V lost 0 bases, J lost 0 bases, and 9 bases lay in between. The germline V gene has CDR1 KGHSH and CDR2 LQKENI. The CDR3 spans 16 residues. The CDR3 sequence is CASSPPGSPSYNEQFF. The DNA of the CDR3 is TGTGCCAGCTCACCACCGGGAAGTCCCTCCTACAATGAGCAGTTCTTC.

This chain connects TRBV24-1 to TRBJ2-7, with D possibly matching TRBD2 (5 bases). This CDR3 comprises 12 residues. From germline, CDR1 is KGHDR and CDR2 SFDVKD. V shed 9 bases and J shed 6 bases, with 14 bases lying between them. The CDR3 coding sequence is TGTGCCACCGAGGGCCCCCTACGCGAGCAGTACTTC. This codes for CATEGPLREQYF.

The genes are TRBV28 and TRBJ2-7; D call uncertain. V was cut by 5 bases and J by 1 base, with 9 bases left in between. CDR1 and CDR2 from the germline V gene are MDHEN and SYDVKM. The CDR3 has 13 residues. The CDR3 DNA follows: TGTGCCAGCAGTCGTACACCGTCCTACGAGCAGTACTTC. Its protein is CASSRTPSYEQYF.

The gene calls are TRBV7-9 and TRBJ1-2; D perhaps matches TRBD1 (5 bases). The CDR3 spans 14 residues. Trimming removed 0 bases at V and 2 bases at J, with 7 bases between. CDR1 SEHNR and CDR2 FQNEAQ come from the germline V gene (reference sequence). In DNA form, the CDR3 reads TGTGCCAGCAGCTTAGCGGGGGGGAACTATGGCTACACCTTC. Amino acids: CASSLAGGNYGYTF.

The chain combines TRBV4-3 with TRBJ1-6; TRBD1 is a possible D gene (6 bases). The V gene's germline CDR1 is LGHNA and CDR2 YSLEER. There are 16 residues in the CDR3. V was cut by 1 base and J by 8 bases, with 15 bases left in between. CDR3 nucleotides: TGCGCCAGCAGCCAAGTGTATGGGGGGGCGGATTCACCCCTCCACTTT. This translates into CASSQVYGGADSPLHF.

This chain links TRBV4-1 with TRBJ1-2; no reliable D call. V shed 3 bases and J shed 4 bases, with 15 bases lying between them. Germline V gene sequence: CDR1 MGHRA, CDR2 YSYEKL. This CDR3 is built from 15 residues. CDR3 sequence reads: CASSQIADPAYGYTF. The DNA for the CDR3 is TGCGCCAGCAGCCAGATAGCTGACCCAGCCTATGGCTACACCTTC.

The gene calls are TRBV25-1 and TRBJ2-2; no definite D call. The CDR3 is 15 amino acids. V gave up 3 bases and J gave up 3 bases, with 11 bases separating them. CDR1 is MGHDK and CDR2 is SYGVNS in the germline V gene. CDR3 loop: CASSDSTSYTGELFF. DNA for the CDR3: TGTGCCAGCAGTGATTCGACCAGCTACACCGGGGAGCTGTTTTTT.

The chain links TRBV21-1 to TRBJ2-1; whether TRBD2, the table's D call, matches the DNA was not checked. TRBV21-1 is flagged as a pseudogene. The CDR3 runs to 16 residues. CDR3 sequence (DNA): TGTGCCAGCAGCAAGGGACTAGCGGGGGGGTCTTATGAGCAGTTCTTC. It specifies CASSKGLAGGSYEQFF.

In DNA form, the CDR3 reads TGTGCCAGCAGTGAAGCGCCCGCACAGGGCGGCGGCTACACCTTC. It is translated as CASSEAPAQGGGYTF. This chain connects TRBV2 to TRBJ1-2; perhaps TRBD1 as D (6 bases). Trimming cost V 0 bases and J 8 bases, with 16 bases left between them. The CDR3 totals 15 residues. CDR1 SNHLY and CDR2 FYNNEI come from the germline V gene.

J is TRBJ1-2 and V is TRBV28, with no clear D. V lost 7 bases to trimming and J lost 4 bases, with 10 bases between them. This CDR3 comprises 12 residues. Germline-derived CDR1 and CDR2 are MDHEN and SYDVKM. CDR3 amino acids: CASTSGIYGYTF. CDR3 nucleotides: TGTGCCAGCACCTCCGGGATCTATGGCTACACCTTC.

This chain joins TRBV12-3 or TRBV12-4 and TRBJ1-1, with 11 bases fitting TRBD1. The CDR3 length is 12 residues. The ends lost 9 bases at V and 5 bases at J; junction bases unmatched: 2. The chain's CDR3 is CASGTGGTEAFF. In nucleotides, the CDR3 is TGTGCCAGTGGGACAGGGGGGACTGAAGCTTTCTTT.

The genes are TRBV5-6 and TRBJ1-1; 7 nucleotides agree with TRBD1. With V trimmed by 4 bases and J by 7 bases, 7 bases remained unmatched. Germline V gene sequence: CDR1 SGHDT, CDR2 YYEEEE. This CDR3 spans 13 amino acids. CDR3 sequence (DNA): TGTGCCAGCAGCCGAGGAAGACAGGGTGAAGCTTTCTTT. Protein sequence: CASSRGRQGEAFF.

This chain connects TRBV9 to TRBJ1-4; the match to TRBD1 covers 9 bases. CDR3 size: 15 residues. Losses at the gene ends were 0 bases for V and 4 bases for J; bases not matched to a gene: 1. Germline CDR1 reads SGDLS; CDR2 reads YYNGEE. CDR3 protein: CASSVGGQGNEKLFF. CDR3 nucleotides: TGTGCCAGCAGCGTAGGGGGACAGGGTAATGAAAAACTGTTTTTT.

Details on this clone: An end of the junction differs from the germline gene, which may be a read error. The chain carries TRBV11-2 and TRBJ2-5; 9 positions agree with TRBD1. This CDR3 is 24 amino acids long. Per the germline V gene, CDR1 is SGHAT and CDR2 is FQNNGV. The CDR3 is CASSLVFSFLSTGATGGRQETQYF. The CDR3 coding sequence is TGTGCCAGCAGTTTAGTCTTCAGCTTCCTTTCTACAGGCGCAACAGGGGGCCGTCAAGAGACCCAGTACTTC.

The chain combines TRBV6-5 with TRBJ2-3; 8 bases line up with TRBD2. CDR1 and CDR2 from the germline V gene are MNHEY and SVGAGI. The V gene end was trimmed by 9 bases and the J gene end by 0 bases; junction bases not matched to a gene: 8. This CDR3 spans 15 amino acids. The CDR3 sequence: CASRASGGSTDTQYF. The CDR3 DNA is TGTGCCAGTCGGGCGAGCGGGGGAAGCACAGATACGCAGTATTTT.

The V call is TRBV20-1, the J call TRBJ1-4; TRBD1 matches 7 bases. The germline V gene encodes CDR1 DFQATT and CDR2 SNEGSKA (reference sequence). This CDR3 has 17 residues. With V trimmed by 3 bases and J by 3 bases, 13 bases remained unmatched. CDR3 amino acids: CSASTPNSGTANEKLFF. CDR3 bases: TGCAGTGCTAGTACCCCAAACTCCGGGACAGCTAATGAAAAACTGTTTTTT.

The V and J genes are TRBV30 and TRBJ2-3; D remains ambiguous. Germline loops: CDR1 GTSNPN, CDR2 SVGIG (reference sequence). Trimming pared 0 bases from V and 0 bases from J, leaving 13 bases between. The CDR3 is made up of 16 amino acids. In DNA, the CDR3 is TGTGCCTGGAGTGTAGAAGGAGACGGAAGCACAGATACGCAGTATTTT. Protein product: CAWSVEGDGSTDTQYF.

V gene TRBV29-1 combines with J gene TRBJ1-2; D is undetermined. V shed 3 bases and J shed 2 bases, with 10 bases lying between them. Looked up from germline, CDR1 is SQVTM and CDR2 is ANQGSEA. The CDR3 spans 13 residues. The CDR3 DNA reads TGCAGCGTTGAGGCAGGCAGGAACTATGGCTACACCTTC. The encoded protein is CSVEAGRNYGYTF.

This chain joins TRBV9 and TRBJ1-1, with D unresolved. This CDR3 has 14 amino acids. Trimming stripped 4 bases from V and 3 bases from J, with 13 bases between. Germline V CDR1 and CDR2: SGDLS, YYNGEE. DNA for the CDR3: TGTGCCAGCAGCACACGAGCCTGGGACACTGAAGCTTTCTTT. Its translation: CASSTRAWDTEAFF.

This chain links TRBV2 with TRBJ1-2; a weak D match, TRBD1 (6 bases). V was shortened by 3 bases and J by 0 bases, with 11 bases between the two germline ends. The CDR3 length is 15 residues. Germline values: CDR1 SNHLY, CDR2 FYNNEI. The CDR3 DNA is TGTGCCAGCAGTGACCGGACAGACGCTAACTATGGCTACACCTTC. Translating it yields CASSDRTDANYGYTF.

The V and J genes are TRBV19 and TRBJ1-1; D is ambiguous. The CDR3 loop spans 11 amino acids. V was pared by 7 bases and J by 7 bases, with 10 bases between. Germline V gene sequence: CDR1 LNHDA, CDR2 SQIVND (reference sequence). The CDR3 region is CASNPDREAFF. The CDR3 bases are TGTGCCAGTAACCCCGACCGTGAAGCTTTCTTT.

CDR3 sequence: CASTANRKGNEKLFF. Here the CDR3 DNA reads TGTGCCAGCACCGCCAACAGGAAAGGAAATGAAAAACTGTTTTTT. The chain carries TRBV2 and TRBJ1-4; perhaps TRBD1 as D (5 bases). Germline assignment: CDR1 SNHLY and CDR2 FYNNEI. The V gene lost 7 bases and the J gene lost 5 bases, with 17 bases spanning the gap. This CDR3 contains 15 residues.